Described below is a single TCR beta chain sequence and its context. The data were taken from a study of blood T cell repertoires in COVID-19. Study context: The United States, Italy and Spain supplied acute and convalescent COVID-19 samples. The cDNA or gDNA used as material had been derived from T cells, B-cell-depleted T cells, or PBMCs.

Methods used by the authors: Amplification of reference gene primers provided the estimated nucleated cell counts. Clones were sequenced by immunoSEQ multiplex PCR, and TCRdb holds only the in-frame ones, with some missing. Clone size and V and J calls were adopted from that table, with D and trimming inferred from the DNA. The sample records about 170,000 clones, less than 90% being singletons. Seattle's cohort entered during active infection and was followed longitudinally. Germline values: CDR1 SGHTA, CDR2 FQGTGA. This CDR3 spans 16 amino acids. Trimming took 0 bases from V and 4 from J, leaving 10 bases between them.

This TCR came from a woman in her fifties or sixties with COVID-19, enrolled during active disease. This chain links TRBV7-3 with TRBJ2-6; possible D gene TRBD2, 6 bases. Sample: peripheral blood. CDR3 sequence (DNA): TGTGCCAGCAGCTTAACTACGGGAGCCGGGGCCAACGTCCTGACTTTC. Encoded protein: CASSLTTGAGANVLTF.